Sequencing of this TCR beta chain was carried out in a study of blood T cells in healthy people across ages. This clonotype was counted many times. With a J-beta primer mix and a sample-barcoded 5' primer, a second PCR ran about 7 to 12 cycles. TCRdb independently ran MiXCR on the 5' RACE reads; one entry per CDR3 protein. This repertoire shows over 300,000 distinct CDR3 sequences, roughly half found once; its top ten account for under 65%. V lost 0 bases and J 2 bases, leaving 9 bases between the germline ends. CDR1 is LGHNA, CDR2 YNFKEQ, per germline. This CDR3 is 15 amino acids long. This TCR was recovered from a man in his 60s in good health. The source material was blood. The chain has TRBV4-2 and TRBJ2-3; unclear D gene. The CDR3 sequence: CASSQDQLYTDTQYF. The DNA of the CDR3 is TGTGCCAGCAGCCAAGATCAGTTGTACACAGATACGCAGTATTTT.